This passage covers 26 T cell receptor beta chains from one sample sequenced in a study of chemoradiotherapy in HPV16-positive cancers. Generated by immunoSEQ multiplex PCR, the TCRdb table keeps only in-frame clones and is missing some. Found here are 10,000 or so clones, 80% of them singletons; the top ten hold approximately 15%. Specimen: tumor tissue, collected from a patient who underwent chemoradiotherapy. Source of these receptors: a human donor with HPV-associated anogenital cancer.

The gene calls are TRBV19 and TRBJ2-2; no firm D call. From germline, CDR1 is LNHDA and CDR2 SQIVND (reference sequence). V shed 3 bases and J shed 5 bases, with 7 bases lying between them. The CDR3 consists of 13 residues. The CDR3 DNA follows: TGTGCCAGTAGTATTGGTGGTACCGGGGAGCTGTTTTTT. Protein: CASSIGGTGELFF.

The chain employs TRBV6-1 and TRBJ2-3; 10 bases line up with TRBD2. Trimming at V came to 6 bases and at J to 5 bases, leaving 2 bases not matched to a gene. The CDR3 contains 13 residues. Germline values: CDR1 MNHNS, CDR2 SASEGT. CDR3 sequence reads: CASRAGGGDTQYF. CDR3 coding DNA: TGTGCCAGCAGAGCGGGGGGGGGAGATACGCAGTATTTT.

The V call is TRBV2, the J call TRBJ1-6, with D tentatively TRBD1 (5 bases). The germline V gene has CDR1 SNHLY and CDR2 FYNNEI. Trimming cost V 8 bases and J 14 bases, with 13 bases left between them. The CDR3 covers 11 residues. The CDR3 nucleotides are TGTGCCAGCCGAGCCCGAGGGGCCCTCCACTTT. Amino acid sequence: CASRARGALHF.

This chain joins TRBV6-5 and TRBJ1-3, with D perhaps TRBD1 (5 bases). CDR1 is MNHEY and CDR2 is SVGAGI in the germline V gene. The length of the CDR3 is 15 residues. V lost 2 bases and J lost 0, with 8 bases in between. CDR3 sequence reads: CASSYGGSSGNTIYF. The CDR3 nucleotides are TGTGCCAGCAGTTACGGGGGAAGCTCTGGAAACACCATATATTTT.

CDR3: CASSSRTGGRNIQYF. CDR3 bases: TGTGCCAGCAGCTCGAGGACAGGGGGCCGGAACATTCAGTACTTC. This chain links TRBV11-2 with TRBJ2-4; 11 bases are a match to TRBD1. J gave up 7 bases and V 4 bases, and 6 bases lay outside the gene matches. This CDR3 has 15 amino acids. Per germline, CDR1 SGHAT and CDR2 FQNNGV.

This sequence joins TRBV6-5 and TRBJ2-2; D unresolved. Germline V CDR1 and CDR2: MNHEY, SVGAGI. This CDR3 contains 15 residues. V was cut by 5 bases and J by 2 bases, with 12 bases left in between. This CDR3 reads CASSPQDRNTGELFF. CDR3 nucleotides: TGTGCCAGCAGTCCCCAGGACCGAAACACCGGGGAGCTGTTTTTT.

V is TRBV5-1 and J is TRBJ1-6, with 10 bases aligning to TRBD1. Germline assignment: CDR1 SGHRS and CDR2 YFSETQ. J was trimmed by 13 bases and V by 1 base; bases with no gene match: 8. The CDR3 runs 15 residues. The CDR3 DNA follows: TGCGCCAGCAGCTTGTTGGGACAGGGGAATTGGCCCCTCCACTTT. As protein: CASSLLGQGNWPLHF.

This rearrangement joins TRBV19 to TRBJ1-1, with TRBD1 as a possible D gene (5 bases). The V gene lost 3 bases and the J gene lost 4 bases, with 12 bases spanning the gap. The germline gives CDR1 LNHDA, CDR2 SQIVND (reference sequence). The CDR3 has 14 amino acids. CDR3 sequence: CASSILLTVTEAFF. The CDR3 DNA is TGTGCCAGTAGTATCCTCCTGACAGTCACTGAAGCTTTCTTT.

The chain combines TRBV20-1 with TRBJ2-5; no clear D gene. V lost 6 bases and J lost 5, with 10 bases in between. Germline loops: CDR1 DFQATT, CDR2 SNEGSKA (reference sequence). This CDR3 contains 11 residues. This CDR3 is CSADPRETQYF. The CDR3, as DNA: TGCAGTGCAGACCCTCGGGAGACCCAGTACTTC.

The chain has TRBV5-1 and TRBJ2-1; 9 bases align to TRBD1. The germline V gene encodes CDR1 SGHRS and CDR2 YFSETQ. V shed 4 bases and J 8 bases; nucleotides not matched to a gene: 10. CDR3 length: 15 amino acids. The CDR3 sequence is CASSKNQDRGDEQFF. As DNA, the CDR3 is TGCGCCAGCAGCAAAAACCAGGACAGGGGTGATGAGCAGTTCTTC.

The V call is TRBV7-2, the J call TRBJ1-1; the D is unclear. The CDR3 spans 10 residues. Trimming took 1 base from V and 11 from J, leaving 5 bases between them. The germline gives CDR1 SGHTA, CDR2 FQGNSA. The CDR3, as DNA: TGTGCCAGCAGCTTAGTTTTCGCTTTCTTT. It yields the protein CASSLVFAFF.

In nucleotides, the CDR3 is TGTGCCAGCAGTGAAGAGATTGGCTACACCTTC. It specifies CASSEEIGYTF. The J gene is TRBJ1-2, the V gene TRBV2; D gene ambiguous. This CDR3 region has 11 residues. Germline CDR1 is SNHLY and CDR2 is FYNNEI. Trimming shortened V by 1 base and J by 7 bases, and 4 bases separated the two germline ends.

The DNA of the CDR3 is TGTGCCAGCAGTCCAGAGGGTCGGGAGAACACTGAAGCTTTCTTT. Encoded protein: CASSPEGRENTEAFF. The chain couples TRBV27 to TRBJ1-1; D uncertain. Germline V lookup: CDR1 MNHEY, CDR2 SMNVEV (reference sequence). V was trimmed by 5 bases and J by 1 base, leaving 14 bases between them. CDR3 length equals 15 residues.

V usage is TRBV7-9 and J usage is TRBJ1-1; D remains unclear. Trimming removed 5 bases at V and 5 bases at J, with 12 bases between. Looked up from germline, CDR1 is SEHNR and CDR2 is FQNEAQ (reference sequence). The CDR3 is 13 residues long. The CDR3 here is CASSRPPGTEAFF. The CDR3, as DNA: TGTGCCAGCAGCCGACCGCCCGGAACTGAAGCTTTCTTT.

The chain combines TRBV7-6 with TRBJ1-1; perhaps TRBD1 as D (6 bases). Deletions cut 4 bases from V and 2 bases from J, with 17 bases between. Germline CDR1 SGHVS, CDR2 FNYEAQ. The length of the CDR3 is 16 residues. CDR3 region: CASSSGRDIYNTEAFF. CDR3 coding DNA: TGTGCCAGCAGCTCTGGCCGGGACATATACAACACTGAAGCTTTCTTT.

The V and J genes are TRBV28 and TRBJ2-3, with 9 bases lining up with TRBD1. Germline CDR1 reads MDHEN; CDR2 reads SYDVKM. The CDR3 runs to 16 residues. V lost 4 bases to trimming and J lost 3 bases; unmatched junction nucleotides: 8. CDR3 sequence: CASSSRTGEVTDTQYF. CDR3 bases: TGTGCCAGCAGTTCACGGACAGGGGAAGTGACAGATACGCAGTATTTT.

The chain carries TRBV21-1 and TRBJ2-7; TRBD1 reflects the table's D call only, with no check against the DNA. TRBV21-1 is assigned pseudogene status. This CDR3 is built from 13 residues. The CDR3 sequence is CASSRTGLHEQYF. CDR3 nucleotide sequence: TGTGCCAGCAGCAGGACAGGGCTCCACGAGCAGTACTTC.

V and J are TRBV28 and TRBJ2-7; 7 nucleotides match TRBD1. Trimming at V came to 6 bases and at J to 5 bases, leaving 13 bases not matched to a gene. From germline, CDR1 is MDHEN and CDR2 SYDVKM. This CDR3 has 15 amino acids. DNA of the CDR3: TGTGCCAGCAGCCACCTCTCAGGGGGTAACAACGAGCAGTACTTC. Translation gives CASSHLSGGNNEQYF.

This clone is categorized as medium-sized (0.01 to 0.1%). J is TRBJ1-1 and V is TRBV7-8; a weak D match, TRBD1 (6 bases). Trimming took 3 bases from V and 4 from J, leaving 12 bases between them. This CDR3 spans 14 amino acids. Germline CDR1 and CDR2: SGHVS and FQNEAQ. The CDR3 spells CASSFLYRATEAFF. Here the CDR3 DNA reads TGTGCCAGCAGCTTCCTATACAGGGCCACTGAAGCTTTCTTT. The full variable domain, rest sourced from reference TRBV7-8 and TRBJ1-1, is GAGVSQSPRYKVAKRGQDVALRCDPISGHVSLFWYQQALGQGPEFLTYFQNEAQLDKSGLPSDRFFAERPEGSVSTLKIQRTQQEDSAVYLCASSFLYRATEAFFGQGTRLTVV.

V and J are TRBV5-1 and TRBJ2-2; 9 positions agree with TRBD1. With 7 bases clipped from V and 4 bases from J, the junction kept 5 bases outside the gene matches. The CDR3 is 14 amino acids. Germline V gene data show CDR1 as SGHRS and CDR2 as YFSETQ. The CDR3 loop is CASQQGAITGELFF. The CDR3 DNA sequence: TGCGCCAGCCAACAGGGGGCGATCACCGGGGAGCTGTTTTTT.

The chain is built from TRBV5-1 and TRBJ2-5; 7 bases fit TRBD1. J lost 4 bases, V lost 5 bases, and 8 bases had no gene match. In germline, CDR1 is SGHRS, CDR2 YFSETQ. The CDR3 spans 14 residues. This chain's CDR3 is CASRQGQGVETQYF. The CDR3 DNA is TGCGCCAGCAGGCAGGGGCAGGGGGTAGAGACCCAGTACTTC.

This chain uses TRBV19 with TRBJ1-2, with TRBD1 as a possible D gene (5 bases). This CDR3 region has 14 residues. Deletions cut 3 bases from V and 4 bases from J, with 12 bases between. Germline V gene sequence: CDR1 LNHDA, CDR2 SQIVND (reference sequence). The CDR3 DNA sequence: TGTGCCAGTAGTATGATGGGGGATACCTATGGCTACACCTTC. Translating gives CASSMMGDTYGYTF.

The chain employs TRBV6-4 and TRBJ2-3, with 7 bases matching TRBD2. The germline V gene encodes CDR1 MRHNA and CDR2 SNTAGT. This CDR3 contains 14 residues. V lost 5 bases to trimming and J lost 1 base; unmatched junction nucleotides: 3. CDR3 DNA: TGTGCCAGCAGTCCCAGCGGGGGCACAGATACGCAGTATTTT. As protein: CASSPSGGTDTQYF.

The J gene is TRBJ1-4, the V gene TRBV6-5; D is unresolved. There are 13 residues in the CDR3. The germline CDR1 and CDR2 sequences are MNHEY and SVGAGI. With 5 bases removed from V and 3 bases from J, the gap between germline ends came to 7 bases. The CDR3 DNA sequence: TGTGCCAGCAGTCTTGGATCTAATGAAAAACTGTTTTTT. Protein: CASSLGSNEKLFF.

The J gene is TRBJ2-3, the V gene TRBV9; D is ambiguous. The CDR3 loop spans 14 amino acids. The V end lost 0 bases, the J end lost 2 bases, and 7 bases lay between the germline ends. Germline V CDR1 and CDR2: SGDLS, YYNGEE. The CDR3 nucleotides read TGTGCCAGCAGCGTAGACTCGCTCACAGATACGCAGTATTTT. Amino acids: CASSVDSLTDTQYF.

The chain uses TRBV18 and TRBJ2-7; 11 bases match TRBD1. CDR3 length: 16 residues. Unmatched junction bases numbered 8, after V lost 3 bases and J lost 4 bases. Germline-derived CDR1 and CDR2 are KGHSH and LQKENI. CDR3 in DNA: TGTGCCAGCTCACCTCGTACAAGGGACAGGGGGTACGAGCAGTACTTC. Translated: CASSPRTRDRGYEQYF.